This passage covers 25 T cell receptor beta chains from one sample sequenced in a study of blood T cell repertoires in COVID-19. Using immunoSEQ multiplex PCR, the repertoire was profiled, and TCRdb retains in-frame clones only, with some absent. The data show 150,000 to 200,000 clones, less than 90% seen once. Sequenced: peripheral blood. The origin of the receptors is an older woman with COVID-19, enrolled during active disease.

This chain joins TRBV3-1 (or the pseudogene TRBV3-2) and TRBJ1-2; D is ambiguous. Germline V gene sequence: CDR1 LGHDT, CDR2 YNNKEL (reference sequence). This CDR3 is built from 13 residues. Deletions cut 1 base from V and 7 bases from J, with 10 bases between. The CDR3 DNA reads as TGTGCCAGCAGCCAAGTAACCCAGGCTGGCTACACCTTC. Encoded protein: CASSQVTQAGYTF.

The V and J genes are TRBV6-5 and TRBJ1-5, with D possibly being TRBD1 (6 bases). With 6 bases removed from V and 1 base from J, the gap between germline ends came to 13 bases. Germline lookup yields CDR1 MNHEY and CDR2 SVGAGI. This CDR3 contains 15 residues. In DNA, the CDR3 is TGTGCCAGCAGCCGGGGGGGGGCCAGCAATCAGCCCCAGCATTTT. The encoded protein is CASSRGGASNQPQHF.

A single count supports this clone. The chain has TRBV4-3 and TRBJ1-2, with 9 bases aligning to TRBD1. Germline CDR1 LGHNA, CDR2 YSLEER. The CDR3 length is 18 residues. V was pared by 1 base and J by 3 bases, with 12 bases of the junction left unmatched. As DNA, the CDR3 is TGCGCCAGCAGCCAAGCGTTGTACGGGACAGGGCTGCACTATGGCTACACCTTC. Amino acid sequence: CASSQALYGTGLHYGYTF.

The genes are TRBV18 and TRBJ1-5; D may be TRBD1 (5 bases). The germline CDR1 and CDR2 sequences are KGHSH and LQKENI. Trimming removed 2 bases at V and 0 bases at J, with 11 bases between. The CDR3 covers 16 residues. The CDR3 spells CASSPFVRDSNQPQHF. CDR3 in DNA: TGTGCCAGCTCACCATTCGTCAGGGATAGCAATCAGCCCCAGCATTTT.

This chain connects TRBV5-5 to TRBJ2-7, with 7 bases lining up with TRBD1. CDR1 and CDR2 from the germline V gene are SGHKS and YYEKEE (reference sequence). CDR3 length: 15 amino acids. V lost 4 bases and J lost 1; bases outside the gene matches: 8. CDR3 in amino acids: CASSVGQPGSYEQYF. The CDR3 DNA follows: TGTGCCAGCAGCGTGGGACAGCCAGGATCCTACGAGCAGTACTTC.

The chain links TRBV4-3 to TRBJ2-1, with 9 bases matching TRBD2. V lost 1 base to trimming and J lost 10 bases; unmatched junction nucleotides: 11. The CDR3 consists of 16 residues. Germline V lookup: CDR1 LGHNA, CDR2 YSLEER. CDR3 in DNA: TGCGCCAGCAGCCAAGGCCCAGCGGGAGGCCCACCCGAGCAGTTCTTC. Amino acids: CASSQGPAGGPPEQFF.

The chain has TRBV6-2 or TRBV6-3 and TRBJ2-1; D remains unclear. The germline V gene encodes CDR1 MNHEY and CDR2 SVGEGT. V lost 3 bases to trimming and J lost 6 bases, with 6 bases between them. The CDR3 loop spans 12 amino acids. CDR3 DNA: TGTGCCAGCAGTTATGCCGGCAATGAGCAGTTCTTC. Translating gives CASSYAGNEQFF.

The chain uses TRBV20-1 and TRBJ1-6; unclear D gene. The V gene lost 3 bases and the J gene lost 9 bases, with 12 bases spanning the gap. Looked up from germline, CDR1 is DFQATT and CDR2 is SNEGSKA (reference sequence). The CDR3 has 13 amino acids. CDR3 sequence: CSASPIRGSPLHF. Written as DNA, the CDR3 is TGCAGTGCTAGTCCAATCCGGGGTTCACCCCTCCACTTT.

The V gene is TRBV27, the J gene TRBJ2-7; tentatively, D is TRBD1 (5 bases). Germline V gives CDR1 MNHEY, CDR2 SMNVEV (reference sequence). The V end lost 2 bases, the J end lost 6 bases, and 14 bases lay between the germline ends. This CDR3 has 14 amino acids. This chain's CDR3 is CASSLTRVSSEQYF. CDR3 sequence (DNA): TGTGCCAGCAGTTTAACCAGGGTATCTAGCGAGCAGTACTTC.

The CDR3 nucleotides read TGTGCCAGCAGTACCTCGACAGGGGCCGAGTACGAGCAGTACTTC. This encodes CASSTSTGAEYEQYF. The rearrangement links TRBV27 to TRBJ2-7; 8 bases are a match to TRBD1. CDR1 MNHEY and CDR2 SMNVEV come from the germline V gene (reference sequence). The CDR3 extends over 15 amino acids. The V and J ends lost 5 bases and 4 bases, in that order; junction bases with no gene match: 10.

The chain joins TRBV6-1 to TRBJ2-1; D possibly corresponds to TRBD2 (5 bases). Trimming shortened V by 3 bases and J by 0 bases, and 9 bases separated the two germline ends. This CDR3 contains 15 residues. Germline lookup yields CDR1 MNHNS and CDR2 SASEGT. The CDR3 reads CASSEDSFSYNEQFF. The CDR3 DNA reads as TGTGCCAGCAGTGAGGACTCATTCTCCTACAATGAGCAGTTCTTC.

V is TRBV19 and J is TRBJ2-7; TRBD1 might be the D (6 bases). V shed 6 bases and J shed 4 bases, with 7 bases lying between them. The length of the CDR3 is 11 residues. CDR1 and CDR2 (germline): LNHDA, SQIVND (reference sequence). The CDR3 is CASRQGYEQYF. The CDR3 DNA reads as TGTGCCAGTAGACAGGGTTACGAGCAGTACTTC.

CDR3 in amino acids: CASSIPLPRQPYSNQPQHF. In DNA form, the CDR3 reads TGTGCCAGTAGTATCCCCCTCCCCCGACAGCCATATAGCAATCAGCCCCAGCATTTT. The gene calls are TRBV19 and TRBJ1-5, with a tentative D call TRBD1 (5 bases). Germline-derived CDR1 and CDR2 are LNHDA and SQIVND (reference sequence). There are 19 residues in the CDR3. Trimming stripped 3 bases from V and 0 bases from J, with 21 bases between.

V usage is TRBV5-1 and J usage is TRBJ1-1, with D possibly TRBD1 on 5 matching bases. The V and J ends lost 2 bases and 1 base respectively, with 12 bases between them. The CDR3 has 15 residues. The germline V gene encodes CDR1 SGHRS and CDR2 YFSETQ. CDR3 bases: TGCGCCAGCAGCTTACCCGACAGACCGAACACTGAAGCTTTCTTT. Its translation is CASSLPDRPNTEAFF.

The rearrangement uses TRBV19 and TRBJ1-5, with 7 bases matching TRBD1. J gave up 3 bases and V 6 bases, and 8 bases lay outside the gene matches. The CDR3 consists of 15 residues. Germline loops: CDR1 LNHDA, CDR2 SQIVND (reference sequence). The DNA of the CDR3 is TGTGCCAGTAGGGAGACAGGGAGGAACAATCAGCCCCAGCATTTT. Translation gives CASRETGRNNQPQHF.

The chain combines TRBV2 with TRBJ2-7; 13 bases map to TRBD2. The germline CDR1 and CDR2 sequences are SNHLY and FYNNEI. After removal of 6 bases from V and 7 bases from J, the junction contained 6 bases not matched to a gene. The CDR3 is made up of 14 amino acids. The CDR3 region is CASSRALAGGEQYF. In DNA, the CDR3 is TGTGCCAGCAGCAGAGCACTAGCGGGAGGGGAGCAGTACTTC.

The J gene is TRBJ2-1, the V gene TRBV7-9; TRBD2 matches at 13 bases. Germline V gene data show CDR1 as SEHNR and CDR2 as FQNEAQ (reference sequence). CDR3 size: 19 residues. The ends lost 5 bases at V and 1 base at J; junction bases unmatched: 11. CDR3 region: CASSLLAGGPAGSYNEQFF. CDR3 DNA: TGTGCCAGCAGCCTACTAGCGGGAGGGCCCGCGGGTTCCTACAATGAGCAGTTCTTC.

This clone was found once. CDR3 loop: CASIPPGGRDTQYF. CDR3 coding DNA: TGTGCCAGCATCCCGCCGGGAGGGCGGGATACGCAGTATTTT. This sequence joins TRBV6-5 and TRBJ2-3; 8 bases line up with TRBD2. The V segment lost 7 bases and the J segment 6 bases; nucleotides outside the gene matches: 9. CDR1 and CDR2 (germline): MNHEY, SVGAGI. CDR3 length: 14 residues.

V and J are TRBV7-2 and TRBJ1-5; D unresolved. The CDR3 length is 14 residues. V was clipped by 3 bases and J by 2 bases, with 8 bases between them. Germline V CDR1 and CDR2: SGHTA, FQGNSA. The CDR3 region has the DNA TGTGCCAGCAGCTTGGCAGTACGCAATCAGCCCCAGCATTTT. Residues: CASSLAVRNQPQHF. Full variable domain (remainder filled in from reference TRBV7-2 and TRBJ1-5): GAGVSQSPSNKVTEKGKDVELRCDPISGHTALYWYRQSLGQGLEFLIYFQGNSAPDKSGLPSDRFSAERTGGSVSTLTIQRTQQEDSAVYLCASSLAVRNQPQHFGDGTRLSIL.

The V call is TRBV5-1, the J call TRBJ2-7; perhaps TRBD1 as D (5 bases). There are 15 residues in the CDR3. Germline values: CDR1 SGHRS, CDR2 YFSETQ. V lost 0 bases to trimming and J lost 1 base, with 11 bases between them. CDR3 amino acids: CASSLGQGSSYEQYF. The CDR3 DNA follows: TGCGCCAGCAGCTTGGGCCAGGGATCGTCCTACGAGCAGTACTTC.

This clone appeared a single time. V and J are TRBV7-9 and TRBJ1-2; 7 nucleotides agree with TRBD1. The CDR3 contains 17 residues. V was pared by 5 bases and J by 4 bases, with 16 bases of the junction left unmatched. Germline assignment: CDR1 SEHNR and CDR2 FQNEAQ (reference sequence). CDR3 amino acids: CASSLRLGETGIYGYTF. CDR3 bases: TGTGCCAGCAGCCTCCGGCTGGGGGAGACAGGGATCTATGGCTACACCTTC.

This rearrangement joins TRBV30 to TRBJ2-7; 8 bases align to TRBD1. V dropped 2 bases and J dropped 6; count of bases not matched to a gene: 3. The germline V gene encodes CDR1 GTSNPN and CDR2 SVGIG (reference sequence). This CDR3 contains 12 residues. CDR3 amino acids: CAWSMTGVEQYF. In DNA form, the CDR3 reads TGTGCCTGGAGTATGACAGGGGTCGAGCAGTACTTC.

The V gene is TRBV4-2, the J gene TRBJ1-6; D may be TRBD1 (5 bases). The CDR3 is 19 residues long. V was clipped by 0 bases and J by 3 bases, with 18 bases between them. In germline, CDR1 is LGHNA, CDR2 YNFKEQ. In DNA form, the CDR3 reads TGTGCCAGCAGCCAAGAGCACGTACAGGAAACAAGCTATAATTCACCCCTCCACTTT. This sequence encodes CASSQEHVQETSYNSPLHF.

The chain uses TRBV4-2 and TRBJ2-7; TRBD2 agrees at 13 bases. Per germline, CDR1 LGHNA and CDR2 YNFKEQ. There are 15 residues in the CDR3. The V and J ends lost 4 bases and 3 bases, in that order; junction bases with no gene match: 3. The CDR3 sequence: CASSRGTSGDYEQYF. DNA for the CDR3: TGTGCCAGCAGCCGAGGGACTAGCGGGGACTACGAGCAGTACTTC.

The chain combines TRBV11-3 with TRBJ1-2; D perhaps matches TRBD1 (5 bases). The germline CDR1 and CDR2 sequences are SGHNT and YENEEA. Trimming cost V 4 bases and J 0 bases, with 12 bases left between them. This CDR3 comprises 15 residues. CDR3 nucleotide sequence: TGTGCCAGCAGCTCCGCCGCGGGGGCTAACTATGGCTACACCTTC. It is translated as CASSSAAGANYGYTF. The whole variable domain, remainder taken from reference TRBV11-3 and TRBJ1-2, is EAGVVQSPRYKIIEKKQPVAFWCNPISGHNTLYWYLQNLGQGPELLIRYENEEAVDDSQLPKDRFSAERLKGVDSTLKIQPAELGDSAVYLCASSSAAGANYGYTFGSGTRLTVV.